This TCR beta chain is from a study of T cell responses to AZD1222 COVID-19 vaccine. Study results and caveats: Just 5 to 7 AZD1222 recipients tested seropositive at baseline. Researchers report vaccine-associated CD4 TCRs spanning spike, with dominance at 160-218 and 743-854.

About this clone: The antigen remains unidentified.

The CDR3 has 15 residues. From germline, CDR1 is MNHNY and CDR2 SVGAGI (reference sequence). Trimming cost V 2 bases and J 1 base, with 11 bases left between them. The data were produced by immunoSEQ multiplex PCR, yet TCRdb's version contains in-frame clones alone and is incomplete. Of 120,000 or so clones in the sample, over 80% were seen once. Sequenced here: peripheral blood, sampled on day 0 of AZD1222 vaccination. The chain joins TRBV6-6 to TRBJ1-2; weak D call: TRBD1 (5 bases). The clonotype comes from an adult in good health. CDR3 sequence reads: CASSYGDRINYGYTF. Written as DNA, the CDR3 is TGTGCCAGCAGTTACGGGGACCGAATTAACTATGGCTACACCTTC.